This T cell receptor (beta chain) was recovered during a study of neurological immune-mediated disorders. General study points: The level of TCR clonal expansion was highest in patients with HTLV-1-associated myelopathy and lowest in multiple sclerosis, where it fell below the level seen in healthy controls.

The V gene lost 7 bases and the J gene lost 0 bases, with 13 bases spanning the gap. CDR3 length equals 15 residues. Germline CDR1 MNHEY, CDR2 SVGEGT. As for the cDNA, it was generated by 5'RACE with 10-nucleotide random UMIs. TCRdb re-derived calls from the 5' RACE reads in MiXCR, one entry per CDR3 protein. The sample yields about 76,000 distinct CDR3 sequences, roughly 17% seen once. This clonotype has at least ten counts. Its antigen is unknown. Serving as healthy controls were blood bank volunteers based in Maryland, USA. For the unsorted libraries, 2 million PBMCs stored at -80 C served as input. Sequenced sample: PBMCs. The sequence was collected from a woman in her thirties or forties in good health. The V and J genes are TRBV6-2 or TRBV6-3 and TRBJ2-1, with TRBD2 as a possible D gene (6 bases). Here the CDR3 DNA reads TGTGCCAGCACCCTGGGACTTCTCTCCTACAATGAGCAGTTCTTC. This translates into CASTLGLLSYNEQFF.